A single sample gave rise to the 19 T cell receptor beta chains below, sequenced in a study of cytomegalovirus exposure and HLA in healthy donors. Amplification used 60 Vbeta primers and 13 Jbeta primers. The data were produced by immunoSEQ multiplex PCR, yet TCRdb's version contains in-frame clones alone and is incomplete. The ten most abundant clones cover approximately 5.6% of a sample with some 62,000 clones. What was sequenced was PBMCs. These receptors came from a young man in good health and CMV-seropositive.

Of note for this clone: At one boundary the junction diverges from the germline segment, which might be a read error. CDR3 in amino acids: CASREDLGNDTQYF. CDR3 sequence (DNA): TGTGCCAGCAGGGAAGATCTAGGCAACGATACCCAGTACTTC. The V gene is TRBV2, the J gene TRBJ2-5; D unclear. Germline V gives CDR1 SNHLY, CDR2 FYNNEI. CDR3 size: 14 residues.

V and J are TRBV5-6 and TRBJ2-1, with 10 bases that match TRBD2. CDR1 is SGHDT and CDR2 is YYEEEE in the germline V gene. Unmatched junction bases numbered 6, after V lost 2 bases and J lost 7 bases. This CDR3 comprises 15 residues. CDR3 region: CASSFRTSGPNEQFF. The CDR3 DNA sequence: TGTGCCAGCAGCTTTAGGACTAGCGGTCCAAATGAGCAGTTCTTC. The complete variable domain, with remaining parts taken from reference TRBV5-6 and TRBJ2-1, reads DAGVTQSPTHLIKTRGQQVTLRCSPKSGHDTVSWYQQALGQGPQFIFQYYEEEERQRGNFPDRFSGHQFPNYSSELNVNALLLGDSALYLCASSFRTSGPNEQFFGPGTRLTVL.

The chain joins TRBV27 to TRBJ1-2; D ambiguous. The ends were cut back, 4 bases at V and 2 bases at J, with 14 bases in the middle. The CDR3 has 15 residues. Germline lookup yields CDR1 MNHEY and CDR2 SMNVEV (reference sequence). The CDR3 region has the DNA TGTGCCAGCAGTTCCCCACGTCGGGGAAACTATGGCTACACCTTC. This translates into CASSSPRRGNYGYTF.

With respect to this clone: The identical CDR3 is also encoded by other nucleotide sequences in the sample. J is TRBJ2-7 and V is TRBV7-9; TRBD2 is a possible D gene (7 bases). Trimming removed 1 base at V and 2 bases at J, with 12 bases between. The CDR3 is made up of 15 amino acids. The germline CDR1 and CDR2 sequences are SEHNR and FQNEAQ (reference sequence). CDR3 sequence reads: CASSLEGGSAYEQYF. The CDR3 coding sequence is TGTGCCAGCAGCTTAGAGGGGGGGTCCGCCTACGAGCAGTACTTC.

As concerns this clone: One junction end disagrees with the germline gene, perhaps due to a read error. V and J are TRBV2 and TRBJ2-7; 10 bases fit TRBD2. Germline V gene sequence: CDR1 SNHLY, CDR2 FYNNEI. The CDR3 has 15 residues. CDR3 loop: CASSEAGGPSYEQYF. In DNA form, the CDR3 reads TGTGCCAGCAGCGAAGCGGGAGGGCCTTCCTACGAGCAGTACTTC.

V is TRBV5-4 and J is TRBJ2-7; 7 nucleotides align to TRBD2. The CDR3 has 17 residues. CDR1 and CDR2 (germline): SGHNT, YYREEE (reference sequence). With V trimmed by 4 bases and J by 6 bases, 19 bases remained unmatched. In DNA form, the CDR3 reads TGTGCCAGCAGCCCAAGACGTTCCGGGACTAAGAAGGGCGAGCAGTACTTC. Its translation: CASSPRRSGTKKGEQYF.

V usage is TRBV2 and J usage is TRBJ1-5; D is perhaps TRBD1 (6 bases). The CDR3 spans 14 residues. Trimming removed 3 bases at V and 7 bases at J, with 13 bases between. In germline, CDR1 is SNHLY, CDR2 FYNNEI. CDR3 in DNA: TGTGCCAGCAGTGAGTGGGAGGGGGTGCAGCCCCAGCATTTT. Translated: CASSEWEGVQPQHF. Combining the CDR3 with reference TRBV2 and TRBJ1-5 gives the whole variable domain EPEVTQTPSHQVTQMGQEVILRCVPISNHLYFYWYRQILGQKVEFLVSFYNNEISEKSEIFDDQFSVERPDGSNFTLKIRSTKLEDSAMYFCASSEWEGVQPQHFGDGTRLSIL.

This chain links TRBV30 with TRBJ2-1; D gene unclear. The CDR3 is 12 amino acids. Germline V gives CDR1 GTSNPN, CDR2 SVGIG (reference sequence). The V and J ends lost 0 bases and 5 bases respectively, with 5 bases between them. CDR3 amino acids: CAWSVANNEQFF. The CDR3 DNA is TGTGCCTGGAGTGTAGCAAACAATGAGCAGTTCTTC.

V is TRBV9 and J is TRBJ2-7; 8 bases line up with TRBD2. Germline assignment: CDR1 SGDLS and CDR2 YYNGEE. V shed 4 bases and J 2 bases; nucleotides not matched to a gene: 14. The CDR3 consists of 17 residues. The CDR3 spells CASSSTSSGIWAYEQYF. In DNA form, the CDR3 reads TGTGCCAGCAGCTCCACGAGTAGCGGGATTTGGGCCTACGAGCAGTACTTC.

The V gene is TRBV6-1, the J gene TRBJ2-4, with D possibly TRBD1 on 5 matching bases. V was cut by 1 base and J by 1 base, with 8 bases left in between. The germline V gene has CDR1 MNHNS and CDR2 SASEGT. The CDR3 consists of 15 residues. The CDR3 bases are TGTGCCAGCAGTGAAGGCAGGGTTGCCAAAAACATTCAGTACTTC. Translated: CASSEGRVAKNIQYF.

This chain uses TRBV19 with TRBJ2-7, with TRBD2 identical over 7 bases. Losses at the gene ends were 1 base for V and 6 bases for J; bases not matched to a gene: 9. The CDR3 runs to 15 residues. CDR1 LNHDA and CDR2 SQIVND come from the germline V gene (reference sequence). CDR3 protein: CASSIGRGRALEQYF. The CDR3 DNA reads TGTGCCAGTAGTATAGGTAGAGGGAGGGCCCTCGAGCAGTACTTC.

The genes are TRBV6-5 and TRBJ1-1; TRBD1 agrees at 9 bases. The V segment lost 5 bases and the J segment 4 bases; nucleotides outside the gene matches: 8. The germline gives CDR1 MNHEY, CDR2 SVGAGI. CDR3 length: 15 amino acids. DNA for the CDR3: TGTGCCAGCAGTGTGACCGGGACAGGGAGCACTGAAGCTTTCTTT. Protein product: CASSVTGTGSTEAFF.

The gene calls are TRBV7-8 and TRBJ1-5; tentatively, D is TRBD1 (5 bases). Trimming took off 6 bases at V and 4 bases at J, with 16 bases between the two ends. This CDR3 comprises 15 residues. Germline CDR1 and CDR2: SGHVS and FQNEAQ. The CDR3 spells CASRQTERANQPQHF. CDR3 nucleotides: TGTGCCAGCAGACAGACAGAGAGAGCAAATCAGCCCCAGCATTTT.

The CDR3 loop is CATSRAGGRNEQFF. The CDR3 DNA sequence: TGTGCCACCAGCAGAGCGGGGGGGCGCAATGAGCAGTTCTTC. This sequence joins TRBV15 and TRBJ2-1; 8 bases align to TRBD2. This CDR3 contains 14 residues. Germline loops: CDR1 LNHNV, CDR2 YYDKDF (reference sequence). Trimming took 1 base from V and 6 from J; bases not matched to a gene: 2.

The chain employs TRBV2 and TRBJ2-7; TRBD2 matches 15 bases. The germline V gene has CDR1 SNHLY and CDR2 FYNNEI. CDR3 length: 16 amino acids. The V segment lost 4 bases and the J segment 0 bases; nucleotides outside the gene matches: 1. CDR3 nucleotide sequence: TGTGCCAGCAGTGGGGGACTAGCGGGGGGCTCCTACGAGCAGTACTTC. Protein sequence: CASSGGLAGGSYEQYF.

In nucleotides, the CDR3 is TGTGCCAGCAGTTACGGGCAAGTTAATTCACCCCTCCACTTT. It is translated as CASSYGQVNSPLHF. The chain carries TRBV6-5 and TRBJ1-6, with D unclear. The germline V gene has CDR1 MNHEY and CDR2 SVGAGI. Deletions cut 2 bases from V and 6 bases from J, with 8 bases between. The CDR3 extends over 14 amino acids.

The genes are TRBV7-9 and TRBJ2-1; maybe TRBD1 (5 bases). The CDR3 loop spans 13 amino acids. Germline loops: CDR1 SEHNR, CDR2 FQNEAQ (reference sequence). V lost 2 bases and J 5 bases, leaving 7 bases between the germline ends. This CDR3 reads CASSLQGDNEQFF. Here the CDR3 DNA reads TGTGCCAGCAGCTTACAGGGTGACAATGAGCAGTTCTTC.

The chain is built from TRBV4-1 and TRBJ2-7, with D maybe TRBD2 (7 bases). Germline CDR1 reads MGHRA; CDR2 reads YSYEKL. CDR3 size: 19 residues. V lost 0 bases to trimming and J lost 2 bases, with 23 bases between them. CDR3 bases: TGCGCCAGCAGCCAAGATCGGGGGGCCCGGAGCGGGCCTGCCTACGAGCAGTACTTC. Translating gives CASSQDRGARSGPAYEQYF.

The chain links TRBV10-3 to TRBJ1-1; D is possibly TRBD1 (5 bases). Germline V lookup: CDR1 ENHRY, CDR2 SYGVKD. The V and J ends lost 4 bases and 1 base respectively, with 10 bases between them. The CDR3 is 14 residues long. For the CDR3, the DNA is TGTGCCATCAGTGGCCGGGGGGGGAACACTGAAGCTTTCTTT. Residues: CAISGRGGNTEAFF.